This T cell receptor (beta chain) was documented in a study of response to subunit inactivated influenza vaccine. About this clonotype: The antigen is not known.

Germline CDR1 is DFQATT and CDR2 is SNEGSKA (reference sequence). The ends lost 6 bases at V and 5 bases at J; junction bases unmatched: 15. This CDR3 region has 15 residues. Regarding the study as a whole: Authors proposed each seasonal influenza vaccination draws in few new T cells.

TCRdb reprocessed the RT-PCR reads with MiXCR, giving one entry per CDR3 protein. This sample carries roughly 520,000 distinct CDR3 sequences, 25% of them seen once, and the ten largest clones take 1.9%. The sequence came from a man in his fifties who received an inactivated influenza vaccine. V gene TRBV20-1 combines with J gene TRBJ2-5; 7 bases agree with TRBD1. The specimen comprised CD4+ T cells sorted from PBMCs, sampled 4 to 6 days after vaccination. The CDR3 DNA sequence: TGCAGTGCCAGTGGACAGGCTTACTTCAGGGAGACCCAGTACTTC. Amino acid sequence: CSASGQAYFRETQYF.